This is a list of T cell receptor beta chains from one sample in a study of T cell repertoires in cytomegalovirus infection. TCRdb passed the reads through MiXCR, listing each CDR3 protein once. This table holds more than 650,000 distinct CDR3 sequences, roughly 35% found once. The sequencing input was PBMCs. All receptors come from a human donor in good health (CMV status not recorded). Some clones in this sample may be carry-over from other donors' samples. Both conserved end residues are part of each CDR3. D genes are given only for firm matches. Not all rows give a size; the values are once, few, many and, for expanded clones, a class.

clone size: -; J gene: TRBJ2-3; CDR3 length: 17; D gene: TRBD1; V gene: TRBV7-9; CDR3 protein: CASSLTGRFVRLDTQYF; CDR3 DNA: TGTGCCAGCAGCTTGACAGGGCGTTTTGTCCGTTTAGATACGCAGTATTTT
clone size: many; J gene: TRBJ1-1; CDR3 length: 15; D gene: -; V gene: TRBV7-2; CDR3 protein: CASSLVGATNTEAFF; CDR3 DNA: TGTGCCAGCAGCTTGGTGGGCGCAACGAACACTGAAGCTTTCTTT
clone size: once; J gene: TRBJ1-6; CDR3 length: 15; D gene: TRBD1; V gene: TRBV7-6; CDR3 protein: CSSSLSGQGGSPLHF; CDR3 DNA: TGTTCCAGCAGCTTAAGCGGACAGGGTGGTTCACCCCTACACTTT
clone size: -; J gene: TRBJ1-1; CDR3 length: 20; D gene: TRBD1; V gene: TRBV10-1; CDR3 protein: CASSEPEEGQGSQANTEAFF; CDR3 DNA: TGCGCCAGCAGTGAGCCCGAAGAGGGACAGGGATCCCAAGCTAACACTGAAGCTTTCTTT
clone size: -; J gene: TRBJ1-5; CDR3 length: 13; D gene: TRBD1; V gene: TRBV29-1; CDR3 protein: CSVVDREGQPQHF; CDR3 DNA: TGCAGCGTGGTGGACAGGGAGGGTCAGCCCCAGCATTTT
clone size: -; J gene: TRBJ2-5; CDR3 length: 17; D gene: TRBD1; V gene: TRBV6-5; CDR3 protein: CASRQNTGQGAGETQYF; CDR3 DNA: TGTGCCAGCAGACAAAATACGGGACAGGGGGCCGGAGAGACCCAGTACTTC
clone size: -; J gene: TRBJ1-2; CDR3 length: 11; D gene: -; V gene: TRBV30; CDR3 protein: CAAAALSDYTF; CDR3 DNA: TGTGCCGCGGCAGCCCTGAGTGACTACACCTTC
clone size: few; J gene: TRBJ1-1; CDR3 length: 16; D gene: -; V gene: TRBV7-9; CDR3 protein: CASSSLRTTQDTEAFF; CDR3 DNA: TGTGCCAGCAGCTCCTTACGGACAACCCAGGACACTGAAGCTTTCTTT
clone size: few; J gene: TRBJ1-2; CDR3 length: 13; D gene: -; V gene: TRBV5-1; CDR3 protein: CASSFDRNGGYTF; CDR3 DNA: TGCGCCAGCAGCTTCGACAGGAATGGTGGCTACACCTTC
clone size: few; J gene: TRBJ1-1; CDR3 length: 13; D gene: -; V gene: TRBV7-2; CDR3 protein: CASSLVGLTEAFF; CDR3 DNA: TGTGCCAGCAGCTTAGTAGGGCTTACTGAAGCTTTCTTT
clone size: -; J gene: TRBJ1-2; CDR3 length: 14; D gene: -; V gene: TRBV7-1; CDR3 protein: CASSPPGPFCGYTF; CDR3 DNA: TGTGCCAGCAGCCCTCCCGGGCCCTTTTGCGGCTACACCTTC